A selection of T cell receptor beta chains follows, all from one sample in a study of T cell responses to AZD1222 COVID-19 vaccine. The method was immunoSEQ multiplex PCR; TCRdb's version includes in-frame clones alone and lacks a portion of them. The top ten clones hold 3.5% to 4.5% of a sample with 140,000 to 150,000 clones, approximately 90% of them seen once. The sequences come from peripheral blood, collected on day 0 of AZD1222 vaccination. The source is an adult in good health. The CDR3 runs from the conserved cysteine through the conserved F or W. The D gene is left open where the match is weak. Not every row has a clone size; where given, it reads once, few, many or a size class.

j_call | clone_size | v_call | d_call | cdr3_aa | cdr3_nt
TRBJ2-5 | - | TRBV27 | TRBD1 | CASSLLSTGVGETQYF | TGTGCCAGCAGTTTACTCTCAACAGGGGTGGGAGAGACCCAGTACTTC
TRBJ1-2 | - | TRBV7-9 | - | CASGYVANYGYTF | TGTGCCAGCGGTTACGTAGCTAACTATGGCTACACCTTC
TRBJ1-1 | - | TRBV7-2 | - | CASTRASNLNTEAFF | TGTGCCAGCACCCGGGCTTCTAATCTGAACACTGAAGCTTTCTTT
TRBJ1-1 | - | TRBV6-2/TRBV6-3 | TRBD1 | CASSYPTGTNTEAFF | TGTGCCAGCAGTTACCCGACAGGGACTAACACTGAAGCTTTCTTT
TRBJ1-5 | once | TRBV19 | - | CASYHPGTNQPQHF | TGTGCCAGTTATCATCCAGGGACGAATCAGCCCCAGCATTTT
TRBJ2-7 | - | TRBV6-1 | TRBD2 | CASSEGLADPSEQYF | TGTGCCAGCAGTGAAGGCCTAGCGGATCCTAGCGAGCAGTACTTC
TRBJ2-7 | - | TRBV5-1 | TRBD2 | CASSFGPASGSYEQYF | TGCGCCAGCAGCTTTGGACCGGCTAGCGGCTCCTACGAGCAGTACTTC
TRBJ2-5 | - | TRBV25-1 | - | CASSERGHQETQYF | TGTGCCAGCAGTGAAAGGGGTCACCAAGAGACCCAGTACTTC
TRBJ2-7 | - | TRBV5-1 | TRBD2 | CASGLELAGIYEQYF | TGCGCCAGCGGTCTGGAGCTAGCGGGAATCTACGAGCAGTACTTC
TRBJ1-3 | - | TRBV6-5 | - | CASRVDATSGNTIYF | TGTGCCAGCAGAGTCGACGCGACCTCTGGAAACACCATATATTTT
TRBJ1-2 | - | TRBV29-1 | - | CSVETANYGYTF | TGCAGCGTTGAAACAGCTAACTATGGCTACACCTTC
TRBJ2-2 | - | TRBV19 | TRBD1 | CASSIEVPGRGPRELFF | TGTGCCAGTAGTATAGAAGTCCCCGGCAGGGGGCCACGGGAGCTGTTTTTT
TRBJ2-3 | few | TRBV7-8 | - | CASSLASGTDTQYF | TGTGCCAGCAGCTTAGCATCGGGCACAGATACGCAGTATTTT
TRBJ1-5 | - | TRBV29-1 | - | CSASELNQPQHF | TGCAGCGCTTCGGAGCTCAATCAGCCCCAGCATTTT
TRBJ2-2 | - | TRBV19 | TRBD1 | CASIRTGGTGELFF | TGTGCCAGTATTCGGACAGGAGGCACCGGGGAGCTGTTTTTT
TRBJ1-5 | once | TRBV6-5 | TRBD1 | CASSYSRGPQPQHF | TGTGCCAGCAGTTACTCCAGGGGGCCTCAGCCCCAGCATTTT
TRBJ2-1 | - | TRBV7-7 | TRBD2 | CASSLDSGRAYNEQFF | TGTGCCAGCAGCTTAGACTCCGGGAGGGCATACAATGAGCAGTTCTTC
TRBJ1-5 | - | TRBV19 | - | CASSILSGGVSNQPQHF | TGTGCCAGTAGTATCCTCAGTGGGGGGGTTAGCAATCAGCCCCAGCATTTT
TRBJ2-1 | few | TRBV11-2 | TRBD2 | CASSSGLAGPYNEQFF | TGTGCCAGCAGCTCGGGACTAGCGGGCCCCTACAATGAGCAGTTCTTC
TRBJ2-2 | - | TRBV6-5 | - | CATTPGLNTGELFF | TGTGCCACTACCCCGGGACTGAACACCGGGGAGCTGTTTTTT
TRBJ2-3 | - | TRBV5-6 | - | CAGARTASTDTQYF | TGTGCCGGGGCCCGGACTGCTAGCACAGATACGCAGTATTTT
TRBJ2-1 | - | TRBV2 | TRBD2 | CASIGGSPSYNEQFF | TGTGCCAGCATCGGGGGGAGTCCCTCCTACAATGAGCAGTTCTTC